This passage covers 25 T cell receptor beta chains from one sample sequenced in a study of CD8+CD57+ T cells in acquired aplastic anemia. The template for TCR beta VDJ and CDR3 sequence profiling was genomic DNA. MiXCR was run by TCRdb on the reads, yielding one entry per CDR3 protein. The sample yields about 190,000 distinct CDR3 sequences, 54% seen once. The sequenced sample was sorted CD4+, CD8+, or CD8+CD57+ T cells (not recorded which) from PBMCs. The receptors were sampled from a human donor in good health, serving as a control.

This clonotype has at least ten counts. This sequence joins TRBV12-3 or TRBV12-4 and TRBJ1-2; D might be TRBD1 (5 bases). Trimming took 6 bases from V and 14 from J, leaving 22 bases between them. This CDR3 contains 13 residues. DNA for the CDR3: TGTGCCAGCAGCTTTAGGGACGGAGTCCCACCGACCTTC. This encodes CASSFRDGVPPTF.

This clonotype was counted many times. The chain employs TRBV20-1 and TRBJ2-7; possibly TRBD2 for D (6 bases). Looked up from germline, CDR1 is DFQATT and CDR2 is SNEGSKA (reference sequence). The CDR3 totals 18 residues. With 6 bases removed from V and 3 bases from J, the gap between germline ends came to 30 bases. The CDR3 sequence: CSAARMRLGGTPFYEQYF. CDR3 nucleotides: TGCAGTGCCGCCCGAATGAGGTTAGGAGGGACCCCATTCTACGAGCAGTACTTC.

This clonotype has a handful of counts. The V gene is TRBV28, the J gene TRBJ1-2, with 9 bases aligning to TRBD1. Germline V gene data show CDR1 as MDHEN and CDR2 as SYDVKM. The CDR3 length is 15 residues. With 6 bases clipped from V and 7 bases from J, the junction kept 12 bases outside the gene matches. The CDR3 reads CASSYSGTGLSGYTF. CDR3 DNA: TGTGCCAGCAGCTACTCCGGGACAGGGTTGAGTGGCTACACCTTC.

The chain combines TRBV7-3 with TRBJ2-2, with TRBD1 matching over 10 bases. The germline CDR1 and CDR2 sequences are SGHTA and FQGTGA. This CDR3 spans 17 amino acids. The V segment lost 5 bases and the J segment 3 bases; nucleotides outside the gene matches: 9. The CDR3 DNA reads as TGTGCCAGCAGCCCGACAGGGGGCGTTAAGGACACCGGGGAGCTGTTTTTT. Translation gives CASSPTGGVKDTGELFF.

This clonotype has a handful of counts. This chain connects TRBV7-8 to TRBJ2-1; no clear D gene. This CDR3 is 13 amino acids long. Germline-derived CDR1 and CDR2 are SGHVS and FQNEAQ. V lost 4 bases and J lost 14, with 18 bases in between. In DNA, the CDR3 is TGTGCCAGCAGCTACTCATTAGATCGAACCAAGTTCTTC. Encoded protein: CASSYSLDRTKFF. The full variable domain, rest sourced from reference TRBV7-8 and TRBJ2-1, is GAGVSQSPRYKVAKRGQDVALRCDPISGHVSLFWYQQALGQGPEFLTYFQNEAQLDKSGLPSDRFFAERPEGSVSTLKIQRTQQEDSAVYLCASSYSLDRTKFFGPGTRLTVL.

V is TRBV5-1 and J is TRBJ2-6; no clear D. This CDR3 region has 14 residues. The germline V gene has CDR1 SGHRS and CDR2 YFSETQ. Trimming cost V 0 bases and J 4 bases, with 5 bases left between them. CDR3 in DNA: TGCGCCAGCAGCTTGGAGACAGGGGCCAACGTCCTGACTTTC. Its protein product is CASSLETGANVLTF.

A few counts support this clonotype. V usage is TRBV25-1 and J usage is TRBJ2-3, with 8 bases fitting TRBD2. The CDR3 sequence is 15 residues long. Germline V CDR1 and CDR2: MGHDK, SYGVNS. Germline trimming cut 2 bases from V and 6 bases from J; bases unmatched to any gene: 7. CDR3 DNA: TGTGCCAGCAGTGAAAGGGACGGGGGGGCGGATACGCAGTATTTT. Protein product: CASSERDGGADTQYF.

The genes are TRBV10-3 and TRBJ1-1; the D gene is possibly TRBD1 (6 bases). The V end lost 8 bases, the J end lost 3 bases, and 16 bases lay between the germline ends. The CDR3 is 14 residues long. Germline lookup yields CDR1 ENHRY and CDR2 SYGVKD. The CDR3 spells CAISPRGGDTEAFF. DNA of the CDR3: TGTGCCATCTCCCCTCGGGGGGGCGACACTGAAGCTTTCTTT.

The chain joins TRBV29-1 to TRBJ2-3; D gene ambiguous. CDR3 length: 12 residues. The germline V gene encodes CDR1 SQVTM and CDR2 ANQGSEA. V lost 4 bases and J 6 bases, leaving 11 bases between the germline ends. In DNA, the CDR3 is TGCAGCGTTGTGGGATACGGGGATACGCAGTATTTT. Translated: CSVVGYGDTQYF.

This clonotype was found many times. This chain uses TRBV5-1 with TRBJ1-2; 7 bases fit TRBD1. CDR1 is SGHRS and CDR2 is YFSETQ in the germline V gene. The CDR3 has 15 residues. J was trimmed by 3 bases and V by 0 bases; bases with no gene match: 5. The CDR3 region is CASSLGQGVHYGYTF. In DNA, the CDR3 is TGCGCCAGCAGCTTGGGACAGGGTGTCCACTATGGCTACACCTTC.

The rearrangement uses TRBV10-3 and TRBJ1-2; a possible D gene is TRBD1 (6 bases). Trimming took off 0 bases at V and 8 bases at J, with 13 bases between the two ends. The CDR3 spans 14 residues. Germline CDR1 reads ENHRY; CDR2 reads SYGVKD. CDR3 loop: CAISESSGAQGYTF. CDR3 DNA sequence: TGTGCCATCAGTGAGTCGTCGGGGGCACAAGGCTACACCTTC.

V and J are TRBV7-2 and TRBJ1-2, with a tentative D call TRBD1 (6 bases). V lost 4 bases to trimming and J lost 5 bases, with 11 bases between them. This CDR3 has 13 residues. Germline V lookup: CDR1 SGHTA, CDR2 FQGNSA. The DNA for the CDR3 is TGTGCCAGCAGCTCAATACAGGGTTATGGCTACACCTTC. Its protein is CASSSIQGYGYTF.

Many counts were recorded for this clonotype. The V and J genes are TRBV9 and TRBJ2-5; D may be TRBD1 (5 bases). Per the germline V gene, CDR1 is SGDLS and CDR2 is YYNGEE. The CDR3 spans 14 residues. Trimming stripped 4 bases from V and 5 bases from J, with 15 bases between. The CDR3 nucleotides are TGTGCCAGCAGCCCATACAGGAGTGCCGAGACCCAGTACTTC. It codes for CASSPYRSAETQYF.

At least ten counts were recorded for this clonotype. J is TRBJ1-2 and V is TRBV9; D perhaps matches TRBD1 (5 bases). This CDR3 has 13 residues. Germline CDR1 reads SGDLS; CDR2 reads YYNGEE. Trimming removed 0 bases from V and 10 bases from J, with 13 bases in between. Here the CDR3 reads CASSVAPGGVYTF. In DNA, the CDR3 is TGTGCCAGCAGCGTAGCTCCCGGGGGAGTCTACACCTTC.

This sequence joins TRBV20-1 and TRBJ1-1, with 9 nucleotides matching TRBD1. After removal of 3 bases from V and 3 bases from J, the junction contained 2 bases not matched to a gene. CDR1 and CDR2 from the germline V gene are DFQATT and SNEGSKA (reference sequence). The CDR3 extends over 13 amino acids. For the CDR3, the DNA is TGCAGTGCTAGCCGGGACAGGGACACTGAAGCTTTCTTT. It translates to CSASRDRDTEAFF.

This clonotype came up many times. The chain employs TRBV19 and TRBJ2-1; 9 bases agree with TRBD2. Trimming removed 3 bases from V and 9 bases from J; junction bases left unmatched: 9. Germline CDR1 is LNHDA and CDR2 is SQIVND (reference sequence). This CDR3 has 15 residues. CDR3 bases: TGTGCCAGTAGTATCTCTCGCGGGGGGGCCGCTGAGCAGTTCTTC. It codes for CASSISRGGAAEQFF.

This chain uses TRBV7-3 with TRBJ2-1; the D is unclear. V lost 2 bases and J lost 6, with 8 bases in between. This CDR3 is 13 amino acids long. Germline CDR1 is SGHTA and CDR2 is FQGTGA. This CDR3 is CASSLDTPNEQFF. The CDR3 region has the DNA TGTGCCAGCAGCTTAGATACCCCCAATGAGCAGTTCTTC.

This clonotype appeared many times. The chain uses TRBV20-1 and TRBJ2-7; 8 nucleotides align to TRBD1. There are 13 residues in the CDR3. Germline trimming cut 2 bases from V and 4 bases from J; bases unmatched to any gene: 4. Looked up from germline, CDR1 is DFQATT and CDR2 is SNEGSKA (reference sequence). This CDR3 reads CSARLQGAYEQYF. The CDR3 nucleotides read TGCAGTGCTAGACTGCAGGGGGCGTACGAGCAGTACTTC.

This sequence joins TRBV20-1 and TRBJ2-5; 8 bases align to TRBD2. This CDR3 spans 12 amino acids. The V gene's germline CDR1 is DFQATT and CDR2 SNEGSKA (reference sequence). CDR3 protein: CSPGGEGKTQYF. The CDR3, as DNA: TGCAGCCCCGGGGGGGAAGGGAAGACCCAGTACTTC.

The chain links TRBV10-2 to TRBJ2-5, with 10 positions matching TRBD1. V shed 7 bases, J shed 5 bases, and the junction held 10 bases outside the gene matches. This CDR3 region has 15 residues. Germline CDR1 is WSHSY and CDR2 is SAAADI. This chain's CDR3 is CASNAGTGAQETQYF. The CDR3 DNA is TGCGCCAGCAACGCCGGGACAGGGGCCCAGGAGACCCAGTACTTC.

This rearrangement joins TRBV7-4 to TRBJ2-5; maybe TRBD2 (6 bases). The V and J ends lost 2 bases and 3 bases respectively, with 10 bases between them. The germline V gene has CDR1 SGHVT and CDR2 SQSDAQ. The CDR3 spans 14 residues. CDR3 coding DNA: TGTGCCAGCAGCTTATTCCCGGGGGAAGAGACCCAGTACTTC. This sequence encodes CASSLFPGEETQYF.

The chain couples TRBV20-1 to TRBJ2-7; TRBD1 might be the D (6 bases). Germline loops: CDR1 DFQATT, CDR2 SNEGSKA (reference sequence). The V and J ends lost 3 bases and 1 base respectively, with 10 bases between them. This CDR3 has 13 residues. For the CDR3, the DNA is TGCAGTGCTAGGAAAGACAGGTCCTACGAGCAGTACTTC. Its protein product is CSARKDRSYEQYF.

Ten or more counts support this clonotype. The CDR3 protein is CASRGVDRSLYEQYF. CDR3 DNA sequence: TGTGCCAGCAGGGGCGTGGACAGGTCCCTCTACGAGCAGTACTTC. The gene calls are TRBV6-5 and TRBJ2-7; 7 bases map to TRBD1. The trim removed 6 bases at V and 3 bases at J, leaving 11 bases unmatched. The germline CDR1 and CDR2 sequences are MNHEY and SVGAGI. This CDR3 spans 15 amino acids.

A remark on this clonotype: The junction departs from germline at one end; a sequencing error may be responsible. The chain couples TRBV20-1 to TRBJ2-7, with 7 bases that match TRBD1. Germline V gene lookup returns CDR1 DFQATT and CDR2 SNEGSKA (reference sequence). The CDR3 is made up of 14 amino acids. Here the CDR3 DNA reads TGCAGTGCTAGGAAGGACAGGAGCTCCTACGGGCAGCACTTC. Translating it yields CSARKDRSSYGQHF.

This sequence joins TRBV10-1 and TRBJ1-2; TRBD1 aligns across 12 bases. J gave up 6 bases and V 4 bases, and 3 bases lay outside the gene matches. Per germline, CDR1 WNHNN and CDR2 SYGVQD (reference sequence). The length of the CDR3 is 14 residues. The CDR3 DNA follows: TGCGCCAGCAGTGGGGACAGGGGGCTCCATGGCTACACCTTC. It yields the protein CASSGDRGLHGYTF.